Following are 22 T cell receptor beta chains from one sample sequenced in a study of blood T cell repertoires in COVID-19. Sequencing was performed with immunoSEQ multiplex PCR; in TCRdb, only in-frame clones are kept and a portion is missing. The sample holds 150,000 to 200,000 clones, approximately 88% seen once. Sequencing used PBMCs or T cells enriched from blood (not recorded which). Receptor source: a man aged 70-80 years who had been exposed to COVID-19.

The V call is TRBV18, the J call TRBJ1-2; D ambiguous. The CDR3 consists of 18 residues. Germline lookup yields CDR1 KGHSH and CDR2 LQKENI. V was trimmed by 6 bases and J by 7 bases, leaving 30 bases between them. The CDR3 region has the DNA TGTGCCAGCTCCCCAAGATCGCGGGAAGTTGCCCTACCTCCTGGCTACACCTTC. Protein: CASSPRSREVALPPGYTF.

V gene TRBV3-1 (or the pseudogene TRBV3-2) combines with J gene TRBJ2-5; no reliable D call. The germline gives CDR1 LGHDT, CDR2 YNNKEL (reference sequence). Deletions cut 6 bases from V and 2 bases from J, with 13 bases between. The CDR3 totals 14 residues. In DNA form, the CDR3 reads TGTGCCAGCAGTCTCGCACAGCAGCAAGAGACCCAGTACTTC. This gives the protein CASSLAQQQETQYF.

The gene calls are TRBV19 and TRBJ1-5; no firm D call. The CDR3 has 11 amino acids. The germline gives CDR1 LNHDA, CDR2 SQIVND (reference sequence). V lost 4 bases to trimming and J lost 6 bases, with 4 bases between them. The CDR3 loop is CASSTCQPQHF. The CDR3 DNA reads TGTGCCAGTAGTACGTGTCAGCCCCAGCATTTT.

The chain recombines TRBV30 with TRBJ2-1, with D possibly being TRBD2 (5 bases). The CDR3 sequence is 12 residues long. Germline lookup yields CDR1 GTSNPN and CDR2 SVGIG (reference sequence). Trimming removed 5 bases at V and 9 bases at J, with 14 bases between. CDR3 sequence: CAWSRVSGEQFF. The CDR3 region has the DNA TGTGCCTGGTCGAGGGTGTCGGGTGAGCAGTTCTTC.

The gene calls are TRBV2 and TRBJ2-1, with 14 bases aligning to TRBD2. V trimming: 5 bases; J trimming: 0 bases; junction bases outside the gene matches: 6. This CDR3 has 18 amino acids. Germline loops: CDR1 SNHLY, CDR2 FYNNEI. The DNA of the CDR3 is TGTGCCAGCAGTACCGGGACTAGCGGGAGCCCCTCCTACAATGAGCAGTTCTTC. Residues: CASSTGTSGSPSYNEQFF.

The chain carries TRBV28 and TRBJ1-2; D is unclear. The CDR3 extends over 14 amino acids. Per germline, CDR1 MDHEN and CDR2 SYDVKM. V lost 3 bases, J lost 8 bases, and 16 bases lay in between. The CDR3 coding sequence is TGTGCCAGCAGTTTCAACACTGAGGCGGGCGGCTACACCTTC. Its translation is CASSFNTEAGGYTF.

The CDR3 protein is CASSLGGALSKPQHF. The DNA for the CDR3 is TGTGCCAGCAGCTTGGGGGGGGCCTTATCAAAGCCCCAGCATTTT. The chain employs TRBV7-6 and TRBJ1-5, with D possibly being TRBD1 (6 bases). The CDR3 sequence is 15 residues long. Per the germline V gene, CDR1 is SGHVS and CDR2 is FNYEAQ. Trimming removed 3 bases at V and 8 bases at J, with 17 bases between. Full variable domain (missing parts from reference TRBV7-6 and TRBJ1-5): GAGVSQSPRYKVTKRGQDVALRCDPISGHVSLYWYRQALGQGPEFLTYFNYEAQQDKSGLPNDRFSAERPEGSISTLTIQRTEQRDSAMYRCASSLGGALSKPQHFGDGTRLSIL.

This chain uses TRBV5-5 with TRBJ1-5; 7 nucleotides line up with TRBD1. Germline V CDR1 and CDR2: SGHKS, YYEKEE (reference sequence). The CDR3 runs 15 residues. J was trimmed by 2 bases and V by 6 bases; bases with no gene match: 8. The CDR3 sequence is CASTHQGGGNQPQHF. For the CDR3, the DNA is TGTGCCAGCACCCATCAGGGGGGAGGCAATCAGCCCCAGCATTTT.

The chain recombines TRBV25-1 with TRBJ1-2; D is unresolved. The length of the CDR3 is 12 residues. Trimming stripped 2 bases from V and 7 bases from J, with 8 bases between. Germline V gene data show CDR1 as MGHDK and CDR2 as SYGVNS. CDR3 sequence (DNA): TGTGCCAGCAGTGAAGGGCGTGGTGGCTACACCTTC. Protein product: CASSEGRGGYTF.

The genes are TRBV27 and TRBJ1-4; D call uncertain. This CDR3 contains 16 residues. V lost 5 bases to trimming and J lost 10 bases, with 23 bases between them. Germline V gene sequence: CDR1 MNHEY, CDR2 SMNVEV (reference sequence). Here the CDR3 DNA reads TGTGCCAGCAGTCCCGAGGGTTTAGGGCCATTAGGAAAACTGTTTTTT. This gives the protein CASSPEGLGPLGKLFF. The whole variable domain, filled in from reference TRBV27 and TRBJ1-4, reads EAQVTQNPRYLITVTGKKLTVTCSQNMNHEYMSWYRQDPGLGLRQIYYSMNVEVTDKGDVPEGYKVSRKEKRNFPLILESPSPNQTSLYFCASSPEGLGPLGKLFFGSGTQLSVL.

In nucleotides, the CDR3 is TGTGCCAGCACCGGGACAGGCTCGTCCGAGCAGTACTTC. The encoded protein is CASTGTGSSEQYF. V is TRBV5-4 and J is TRBJ2-7; 8 nucleotides agree with TRBD1. The CDR3 sequence is 13 residues long. Germline V gives CDR1 SGHNT, CDR2 YYREEE (reference sequence). With V trimmed by 6 bases and J by 6 bases, 8 bases remained unmatched.

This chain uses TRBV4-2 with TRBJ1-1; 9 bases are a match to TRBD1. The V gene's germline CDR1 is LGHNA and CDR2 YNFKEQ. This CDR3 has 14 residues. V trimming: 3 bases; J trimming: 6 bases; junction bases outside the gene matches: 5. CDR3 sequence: CASSQPDRGSEAFF. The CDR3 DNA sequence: TGTGCCAGCAGCCAGCCGGACAGGGGATCTGAAGCTTTCTTT.

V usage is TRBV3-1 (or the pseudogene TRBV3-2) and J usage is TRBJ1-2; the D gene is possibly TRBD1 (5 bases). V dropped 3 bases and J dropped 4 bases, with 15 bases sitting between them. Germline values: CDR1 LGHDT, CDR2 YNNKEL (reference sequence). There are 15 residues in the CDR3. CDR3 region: CASSQPGREGYGYTF. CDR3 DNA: TGTGCCAGCAGCCAGCCTGGCAGGGAGGGCTATGGCTACACCTTC.

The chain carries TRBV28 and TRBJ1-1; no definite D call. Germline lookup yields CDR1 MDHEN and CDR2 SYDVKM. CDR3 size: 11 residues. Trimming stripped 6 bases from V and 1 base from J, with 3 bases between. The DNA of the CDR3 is TGTGCCAGCAGGCGGAACACTGAAGCTTTCTTT. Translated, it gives CASRRNTEAFF.

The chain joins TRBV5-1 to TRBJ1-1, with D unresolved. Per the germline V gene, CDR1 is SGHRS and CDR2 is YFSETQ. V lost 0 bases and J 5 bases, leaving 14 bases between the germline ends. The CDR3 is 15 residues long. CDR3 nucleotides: TGCGCCAGCAGCTTGGTGTCGTATGGAGGGACTGAAGCTTTCTTT. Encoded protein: CASSLVSYGGTEAFF.

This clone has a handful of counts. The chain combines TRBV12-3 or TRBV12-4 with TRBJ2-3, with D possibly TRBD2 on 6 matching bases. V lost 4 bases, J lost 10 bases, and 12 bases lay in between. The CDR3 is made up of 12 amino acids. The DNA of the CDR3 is TGTGCCAGCAGTTACCCGGGACTCCCGCAGTATTTT. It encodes CASSYPGLPQYF.

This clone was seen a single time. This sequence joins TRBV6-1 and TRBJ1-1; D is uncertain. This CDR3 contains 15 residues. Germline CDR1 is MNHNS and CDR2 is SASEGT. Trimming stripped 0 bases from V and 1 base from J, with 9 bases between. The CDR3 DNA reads TGTGCCAGCAGTGAAGCGTATGAGGGGAACACTGAAGCTTTCTTT. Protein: CASSEAYEGNTEAFF.

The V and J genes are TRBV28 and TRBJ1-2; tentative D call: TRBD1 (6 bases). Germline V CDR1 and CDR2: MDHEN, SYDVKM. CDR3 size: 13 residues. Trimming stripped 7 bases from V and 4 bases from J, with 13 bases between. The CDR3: CASMWGQGYGYTF. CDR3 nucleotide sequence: TGTGCCAGCATGTGGGGGCAGGGCTATGGCTACACCTTC.

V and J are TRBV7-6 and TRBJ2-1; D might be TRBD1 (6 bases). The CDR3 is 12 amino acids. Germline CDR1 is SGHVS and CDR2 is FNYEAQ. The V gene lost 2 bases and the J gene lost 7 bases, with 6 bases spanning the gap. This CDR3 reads CASSLQGNEQFF. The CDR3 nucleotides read TGTGCCAGCAGCTTACAGGGGAATGAGCAGTTCTTC. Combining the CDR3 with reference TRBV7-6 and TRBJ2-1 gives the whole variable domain GAGVSQSPRYKVTKRGQDVALRCDPISGHVSLYWYRQALGQGPEFLTYFNYEAQQDKSGLPNDRFSAERPEGSISTLTIQRTEQRDSAMYRCASSLQGNEQFFGPGTRLTVL.

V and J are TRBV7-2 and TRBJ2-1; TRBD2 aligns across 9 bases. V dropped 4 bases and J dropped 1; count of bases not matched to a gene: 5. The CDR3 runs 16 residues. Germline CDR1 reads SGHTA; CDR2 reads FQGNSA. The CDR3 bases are TGTGCCAGCAGCTCGCGGGGGGGGAGTTCCTACAATGAGCAGTTCTTC. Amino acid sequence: CASSSRGGSSYNEQFF.

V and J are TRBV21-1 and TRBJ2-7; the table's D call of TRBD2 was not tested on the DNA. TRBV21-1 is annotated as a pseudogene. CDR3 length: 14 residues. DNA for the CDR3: TGTGCCAGCAGGGTCTTAGTATTACGGGTCAAGCAGTACTTC. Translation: CASRVLVLRVKQYF.

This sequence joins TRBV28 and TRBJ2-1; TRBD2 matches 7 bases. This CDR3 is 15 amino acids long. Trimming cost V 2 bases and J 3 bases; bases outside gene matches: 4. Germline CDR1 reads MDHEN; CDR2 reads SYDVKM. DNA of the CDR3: TGTGCCAGCAGTTTAGGGGTAGCGGGCTACAATGAGCAGTTCTTC. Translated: CASSLGVAGYNEQFF.